This T cell receptor beta chain was captured by sequencing in a study of cytomegalovirus exposure and HLA in healthy donors. V shed 3 bases and J 7 bases; nucleotides not matched to a gene: 6. This CDR3 spans 15 amino acids. The V gene's germline CDR1 is WSHSY and CDR2 SAAADI. About this clone: What it binds is not known.

Study-wide points: Sequencing likely produced, as an artifact, a cluster of highly shared sequence variants. A list of 150 to 200 TCR beta chains associated with cytomegalovirus was given. For most subjects, TCR beta sequences were reported to predict HLA-A and HLA-B alleles with accuracy.

A multiplex PCR was run with 60 Vbeta primers and 13 Jbeta primers. Sequencing used immunoSEQ multiplex PCR; TCRdb keeps in-frame clones, though not all of them. The sample has fewer than 150,000 clones, 75% to 80% seen once. This receptor was identified in a woman aged 40 to 50 in good health and CMV-seropositive. The source material was PBMCs. The chain joins TRBV10-2 to TRBJ1-5; TRBD1 matches 10 bases. The CDR3 nucleotides read TGCGCCAGCAGTGATTGGGACAGGGGTATCCAGCCCCAGCATTTT. It encodes CASSDWDRGIQPQHF.